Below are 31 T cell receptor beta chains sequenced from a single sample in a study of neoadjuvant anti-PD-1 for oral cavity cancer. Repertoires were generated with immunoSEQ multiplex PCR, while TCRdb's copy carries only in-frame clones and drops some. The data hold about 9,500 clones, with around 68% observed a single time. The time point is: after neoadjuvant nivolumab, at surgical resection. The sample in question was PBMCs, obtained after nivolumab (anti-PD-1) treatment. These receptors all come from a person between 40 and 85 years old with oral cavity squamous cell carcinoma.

The CDR3, as DNA: TGTGCCAGCAGCTCCCGAGTTCTGCGCGTAGCGGATACGCAGTATTTT. It is translated as CASSSRVLRVADTQYF. The chain uses TRBV11-2 and TRBJ2-3, with D possibly TRBD2 on 5 matching bases. The length of the CDR3 is 16 residues. The germline V gene has CDR1 SGHAT and CDR2 FQNNGV. Trimming left V 4 bases short and J 6 bases short, with 20 bases between.

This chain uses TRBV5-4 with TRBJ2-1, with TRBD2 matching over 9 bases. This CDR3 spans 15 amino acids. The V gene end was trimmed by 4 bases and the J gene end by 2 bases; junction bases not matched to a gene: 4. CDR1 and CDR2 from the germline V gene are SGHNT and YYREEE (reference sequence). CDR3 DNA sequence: TGTGCCAGCAGCGGAGCGGGAGGTACCTACAATGAGCAGTTCTTC. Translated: CASSGAGGTYNEQFF.

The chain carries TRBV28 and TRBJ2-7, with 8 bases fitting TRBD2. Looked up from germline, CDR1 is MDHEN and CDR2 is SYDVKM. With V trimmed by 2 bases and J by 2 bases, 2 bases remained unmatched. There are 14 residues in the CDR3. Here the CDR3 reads CASSLVAGPYEQYF. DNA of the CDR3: TGTGCCAGCAGTTTAGTAGCGGGACCCTACGAGCAGTACTTC.

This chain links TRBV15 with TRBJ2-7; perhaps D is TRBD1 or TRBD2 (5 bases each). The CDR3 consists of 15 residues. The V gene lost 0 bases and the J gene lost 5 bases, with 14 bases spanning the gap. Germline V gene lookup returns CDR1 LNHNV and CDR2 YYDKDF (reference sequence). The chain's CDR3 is CATSRDEGYGDEQYF. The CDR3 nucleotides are TGTGCCACCAGCAGAGATGAGGGGTATGGGGACGAGCAGTACTTC.

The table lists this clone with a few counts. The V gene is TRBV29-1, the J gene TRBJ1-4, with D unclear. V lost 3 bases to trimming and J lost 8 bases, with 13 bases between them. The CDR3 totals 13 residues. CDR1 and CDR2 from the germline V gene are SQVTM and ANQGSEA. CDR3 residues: CSVDPGSGEKLFF. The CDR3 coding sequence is TGCAGCGTTGACCCCGGGTCCGGGGAAAAACTGTTTTTT.

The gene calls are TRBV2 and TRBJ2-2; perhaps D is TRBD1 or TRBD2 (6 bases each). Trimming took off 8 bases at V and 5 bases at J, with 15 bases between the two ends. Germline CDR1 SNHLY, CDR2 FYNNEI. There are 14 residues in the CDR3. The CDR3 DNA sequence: TGTGCCAGCTTAAGGGGGGCGAGAACCGGGGAGCTGTTTTTT. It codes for CASLRGARTGELFF.

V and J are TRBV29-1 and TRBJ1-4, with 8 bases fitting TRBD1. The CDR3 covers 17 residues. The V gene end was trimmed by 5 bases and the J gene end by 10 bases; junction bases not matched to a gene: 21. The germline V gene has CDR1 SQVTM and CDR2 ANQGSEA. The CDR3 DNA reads TGCAGCGTTTATTCAGGGGGCCTGACAGGGTCAGCGGGAAAACTGTTTTTT. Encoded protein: CSVYSGGLTGSAGKLFF.

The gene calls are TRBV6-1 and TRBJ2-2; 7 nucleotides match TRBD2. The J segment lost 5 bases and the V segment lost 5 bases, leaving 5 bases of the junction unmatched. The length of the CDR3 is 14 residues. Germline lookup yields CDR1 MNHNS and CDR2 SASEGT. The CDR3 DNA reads TGTGCCAGCAGTATACTAGCGTTAACCGGGGAGCTGTTTTTT. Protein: CASSILALTGELFF.

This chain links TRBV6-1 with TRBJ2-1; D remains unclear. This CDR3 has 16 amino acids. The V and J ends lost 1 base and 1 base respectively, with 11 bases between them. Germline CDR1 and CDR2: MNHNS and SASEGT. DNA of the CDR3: TGTGCCAGCAGTGAAGTAAGCCTAGTATCCTACAATGAGCAGTTCTTC. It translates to CASSEVSLVSYNEQFF.

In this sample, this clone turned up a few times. CDR3 region: CASSGGSGIGSYNEQFF. In DNA form, the CDR3 reads TGTGCCAGCAGTGGGGGTAGCGGGATAGGCTCTTATAATGAGCAGTTCTTC. V is TRBV2 and J is TRBJ2-1; 8 bases are shared with TRBD2. V lost 4 bases and J lost 7; bases outside the gene matches: 15. Germline V lookup: CDR1 SNHLY, CDR2 FYNNEI. This CDR3 spans 17 amino acids.

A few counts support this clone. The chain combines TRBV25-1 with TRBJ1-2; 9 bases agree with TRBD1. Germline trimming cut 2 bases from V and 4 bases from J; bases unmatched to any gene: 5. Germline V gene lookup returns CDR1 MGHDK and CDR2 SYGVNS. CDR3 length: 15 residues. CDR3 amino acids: CASSEGDRVFYGYTF. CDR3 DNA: TGTGCCAGCAGTGAAGGGGACAGGGTGTTCTATGGCTACACCTTC.

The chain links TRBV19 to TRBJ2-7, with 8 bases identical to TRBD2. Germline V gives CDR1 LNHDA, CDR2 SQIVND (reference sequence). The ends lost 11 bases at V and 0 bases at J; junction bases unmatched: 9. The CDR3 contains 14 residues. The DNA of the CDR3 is TGTGCCGCCCTCCGGGAGGGGAACTCCTACGAGCAGTACTTC. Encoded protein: CAALREGNSYEQYF.

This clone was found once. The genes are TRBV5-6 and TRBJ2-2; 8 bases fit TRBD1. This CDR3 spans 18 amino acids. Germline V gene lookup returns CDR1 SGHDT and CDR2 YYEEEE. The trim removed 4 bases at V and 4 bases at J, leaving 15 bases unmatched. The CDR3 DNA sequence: TGTGCCAGCAGCATTACAGGGGGGAAAAATCGGTTCACCGGGGAGCTGTTTTTT. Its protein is CASSITGGKNRFTGELFF.

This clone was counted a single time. The CDR3 protein is CAISEAGGGFGDEQFF. The CDR3 nucleotides read TGTGCCATCAGTGAGGCAGGGGGCGGCTTTGGAGATGAGCAGTTCTTC. The V gene is TRBV10-3, the J gene TRBJ2-1; 8 nucleotides align to TRBD1. This CDR3 region has 16 residues. Unmatched junction bases numbered 11, after V lost 2 bases and J lost 8 bases. Germline-derived CDR1 and CDR2 are ENHRY and SYGVKD.

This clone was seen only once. CDR3: CASSSGTSGILAGELFF. Here the CDR3 DNA reads TGTGCCAGCAGCTCCGGGACTAGCGGGATACTGGCCGGGGAGCTGTTTTTT. V is TRBV5-4 and J is TRBJ2-2, with 13 positions matching TRBD2. V shed 3 bases, J shed 6 bases, and the junction held 8 bases outside the gene matches. Germline CDR1 reads SGHNT; CDR2 reads YYREEE (reference sequence). This CDR3 region has 17 residues. The full variable domain, completed using reference TRBV5-4 and TRBJ2-2, is ETGVTQSPTHLIKTRGQQVTLRCSSQSGHNTVSWYQQALGQGPQFIFQYYREEENGRGNFPPRFSGLQFPNYSSELNVNALELDDSALYLCASSSGTSGILAGELFFGEGSRLTVL.

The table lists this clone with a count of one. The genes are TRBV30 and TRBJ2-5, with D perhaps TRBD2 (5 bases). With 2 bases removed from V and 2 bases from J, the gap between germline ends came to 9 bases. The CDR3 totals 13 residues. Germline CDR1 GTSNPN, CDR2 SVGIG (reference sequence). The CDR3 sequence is CAWSRREQETQYF. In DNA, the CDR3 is TGTGCCTGGAGTCGACGGGAACAAGAGACCCAGTACTTC.

The CDR3: CASSEHSEGRYSNQPQHF. CDR3 in DNA: TGTGCCAGCAGTGAGCACAGCGAGGGGAGGTATAGCAATCAGCCCCAGCATTTT. The V and J genes are TRBV6-1 and TRBJ1-5; D perhaps matches TRBD1 (5 bases). Germline lookup yields CDR1 MNHNS and CDR2 SASEGT. Trimming removed 3 bases from V and 0 bases from J, with 18 bases in between. The CDR3 has 18 amino acids.

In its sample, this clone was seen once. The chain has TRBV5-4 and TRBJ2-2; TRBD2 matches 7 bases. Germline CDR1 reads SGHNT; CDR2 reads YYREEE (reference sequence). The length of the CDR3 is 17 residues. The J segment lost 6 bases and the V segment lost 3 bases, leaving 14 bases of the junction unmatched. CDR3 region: CASSWMGLGREAGELFF. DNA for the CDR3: TGTGCCAGCAGCTGGATGGGTTTGGGCCGGGAGGCCGGGGAGCTGTTTTTT.

Here the CDR3 reads CASSFERGGGSDTQYF. The CDR3 region has the DNA TGTGCCAGCAGCTTCGAGCGGGGGGGCGGGTCAGATACGCAGTATTTT. The chain is built from TRBV5-4 and TRBJ2-3, with 10 bases identical to TRBD2. Germline CDR1 and CDR2: SGHNT and YYREEE (reference sequence). V trimming: 2 bases; J trimming: 4 bases; junction bases outside the gene matches: 7. This CDR3 has 16 residues.

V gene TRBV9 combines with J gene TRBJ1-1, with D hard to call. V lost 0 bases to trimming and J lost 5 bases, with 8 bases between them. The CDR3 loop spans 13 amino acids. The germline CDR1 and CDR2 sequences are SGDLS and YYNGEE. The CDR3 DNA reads TGTGCCAGCAGCGTAGAACCGGGAACTGAAGCTTTCTTT. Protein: CASSVEPGTEAFF.

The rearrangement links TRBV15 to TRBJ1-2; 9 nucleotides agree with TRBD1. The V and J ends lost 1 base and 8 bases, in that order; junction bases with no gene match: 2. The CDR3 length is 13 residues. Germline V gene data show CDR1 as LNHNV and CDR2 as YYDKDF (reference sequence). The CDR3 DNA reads TGTGCCACCAGCAGAGGACAGGGGGTCGGCTACACCTTC. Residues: CATSRGQGVGYTF.

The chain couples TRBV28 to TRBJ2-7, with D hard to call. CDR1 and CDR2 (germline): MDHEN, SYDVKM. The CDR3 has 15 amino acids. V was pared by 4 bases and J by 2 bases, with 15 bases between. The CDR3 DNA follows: TGTGCCAGCAGTTCCCAAGGCGGCGGTACCTACGAGCAGTACTTC. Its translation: CASSSQGGGTYEQYF.

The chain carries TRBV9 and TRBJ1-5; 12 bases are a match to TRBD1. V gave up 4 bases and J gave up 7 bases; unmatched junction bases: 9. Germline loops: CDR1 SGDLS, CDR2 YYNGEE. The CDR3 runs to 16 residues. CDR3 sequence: CASSRGTGGLWQPQHF. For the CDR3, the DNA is TGTGCCAGCAGCAGGGGGACAGGGGGCTTGTGGCAGCCCCAGCATTTT.

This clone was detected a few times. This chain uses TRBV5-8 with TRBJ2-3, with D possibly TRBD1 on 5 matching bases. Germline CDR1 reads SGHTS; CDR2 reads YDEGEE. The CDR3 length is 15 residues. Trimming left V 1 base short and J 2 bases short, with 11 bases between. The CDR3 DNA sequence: TGTGCCAGCAGCTTGAACAGGAGAGACACAGATACGCAGTATTTT. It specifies CASSLNRRDTDTQYF.

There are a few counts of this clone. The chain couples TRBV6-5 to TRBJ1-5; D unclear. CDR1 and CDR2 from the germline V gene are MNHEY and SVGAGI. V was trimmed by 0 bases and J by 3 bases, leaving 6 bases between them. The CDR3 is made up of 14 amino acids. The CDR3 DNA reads TGTGCCAGCAGTTACTCGGGCTACAATCAGCCCCAGCATTTT. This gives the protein CASSYSGYNQPQHF.

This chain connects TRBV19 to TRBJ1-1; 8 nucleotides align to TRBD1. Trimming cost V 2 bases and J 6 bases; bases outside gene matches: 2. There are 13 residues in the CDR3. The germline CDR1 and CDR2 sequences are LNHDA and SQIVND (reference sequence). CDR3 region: CASSISTGAEAFF. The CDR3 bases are TGTGCCAGTAGTATATCGACAGGGGCTGAAGCTTTCTTT.

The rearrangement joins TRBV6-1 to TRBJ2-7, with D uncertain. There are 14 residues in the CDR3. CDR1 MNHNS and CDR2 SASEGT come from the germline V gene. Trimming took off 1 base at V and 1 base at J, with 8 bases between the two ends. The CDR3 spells CASSEGWASYEQYF. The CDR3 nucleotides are TGTGCCAGCAGTGAAGGGTGGGCTTCCTACGAGCAGTACTTC.

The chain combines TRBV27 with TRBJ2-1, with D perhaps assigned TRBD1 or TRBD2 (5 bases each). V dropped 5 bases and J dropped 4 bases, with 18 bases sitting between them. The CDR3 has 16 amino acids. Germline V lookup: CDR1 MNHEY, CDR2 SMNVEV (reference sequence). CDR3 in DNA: TGTGCCAGCAGTCGGGGCGCCAGGGCCCCTTACAATGAGCAGTTCTTC. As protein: CASSRGARAPYNEQFF.

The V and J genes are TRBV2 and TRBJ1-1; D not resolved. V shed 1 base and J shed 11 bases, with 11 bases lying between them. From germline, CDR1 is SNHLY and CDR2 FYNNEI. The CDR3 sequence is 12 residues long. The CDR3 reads CASSEGSLGAFF. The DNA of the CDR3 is TGTGCCAGCAGTGAAGGATCGCTTGGGGCTTTCTTT.

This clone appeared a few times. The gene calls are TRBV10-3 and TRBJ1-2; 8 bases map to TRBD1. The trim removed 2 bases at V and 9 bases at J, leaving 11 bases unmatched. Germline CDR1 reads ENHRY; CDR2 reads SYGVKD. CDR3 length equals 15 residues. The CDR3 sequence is CAISEAGTGGFSYTF. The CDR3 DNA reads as TGTGCCATCAGTGAGGCCGGGACAGGAGGCTTCAGCTACACCTTC.

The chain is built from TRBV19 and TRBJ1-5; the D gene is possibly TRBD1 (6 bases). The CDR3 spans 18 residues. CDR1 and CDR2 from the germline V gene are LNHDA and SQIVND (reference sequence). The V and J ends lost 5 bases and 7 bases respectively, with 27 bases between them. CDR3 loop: CASSFILTGLALSQPQHF. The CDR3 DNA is TGTGCCAGTAGTTTCATCCTTACAGGGCTCGCACTCAGCCAGCCCCAGCATTTT.